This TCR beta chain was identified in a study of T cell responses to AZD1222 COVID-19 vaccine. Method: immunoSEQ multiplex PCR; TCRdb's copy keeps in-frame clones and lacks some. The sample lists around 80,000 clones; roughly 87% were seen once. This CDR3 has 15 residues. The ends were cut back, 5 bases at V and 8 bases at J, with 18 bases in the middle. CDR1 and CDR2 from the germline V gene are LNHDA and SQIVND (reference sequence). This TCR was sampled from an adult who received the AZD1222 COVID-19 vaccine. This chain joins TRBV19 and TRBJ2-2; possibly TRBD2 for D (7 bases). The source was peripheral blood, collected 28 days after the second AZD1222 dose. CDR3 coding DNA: TGTGCCAGTAGTCTCGGGGGGCAGGGGATTGGGGAGCTGTTTTTT. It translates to CASSLGGQGIGELFF.